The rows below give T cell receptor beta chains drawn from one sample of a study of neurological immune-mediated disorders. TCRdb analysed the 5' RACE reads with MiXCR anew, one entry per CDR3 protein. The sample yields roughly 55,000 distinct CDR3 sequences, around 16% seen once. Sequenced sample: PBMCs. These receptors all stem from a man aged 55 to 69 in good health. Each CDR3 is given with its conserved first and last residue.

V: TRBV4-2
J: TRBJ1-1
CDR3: CASSQDSGEAFF

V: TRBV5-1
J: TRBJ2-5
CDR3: CASSLYSGKETQYF

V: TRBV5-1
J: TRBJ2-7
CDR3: CASSADNEGEQYF

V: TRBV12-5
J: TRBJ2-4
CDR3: CASGLVPPTGAWRNIQYF

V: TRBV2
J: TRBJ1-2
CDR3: CASKRSEGQGGYTF

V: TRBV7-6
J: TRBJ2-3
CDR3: CASSAGLAGTRTQYF

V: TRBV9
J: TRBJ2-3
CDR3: CASSVGLAGGNTDTQYF

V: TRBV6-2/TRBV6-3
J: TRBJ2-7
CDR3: CASSYRIFSYEQYF

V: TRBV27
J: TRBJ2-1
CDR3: CATSGGEGNEQFF

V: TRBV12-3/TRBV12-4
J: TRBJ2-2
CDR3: CASSFLGPGPLFF

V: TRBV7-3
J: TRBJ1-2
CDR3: CASSPDRVYGYTF

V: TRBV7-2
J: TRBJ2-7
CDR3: CASSLDPGYEQYF

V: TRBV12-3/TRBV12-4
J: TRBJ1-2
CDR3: CASSLSDHYGYTF

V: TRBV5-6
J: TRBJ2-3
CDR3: CASRPRSTDTQYF

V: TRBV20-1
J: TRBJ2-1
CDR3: CSCPAGQEQFF

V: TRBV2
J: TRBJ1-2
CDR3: CASRPASNYGYTF

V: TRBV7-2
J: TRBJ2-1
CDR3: CASGARRLAANEQFF

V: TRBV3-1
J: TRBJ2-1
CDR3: CASSRRGTGNEQFF